This T cell receptor beta chain stems from a study of shared clonotypes between healthy human individuals. Study results and caveats: The low donor count limited represented genetic and exposure-history diversity. Against clonotypes common to all four donors, non-shared ones had lower generation probabilities. For naive CD4 cells, 4% to 6% of clonotypes were shared across a handful of donors. Large sequencing depth failed to make sorted-subset sequencing complete, rarefaction showed.

Germline CDR1 and CDR2: SQVTM and ANQGSEA. The CDR3 loop spans 13 amino acids. V dropped 2 bases and J dropped 1 base, with 5 bases sitting between them. Cells designated naive CD8 were CD45RO-negative and were positively selected for CCR7, with terminally differentiated effector memory CD45RA+ cells excluded. Clones were read by immunoSEQ multiplex PCR, and TCRdb kept only the in-frame ones, dropping some. The sample holds about 580,000 clones, 95% to 98% seen once. This clone was seen just once. Its antigen is not known. The sample has other DNA sequences that encode this CDR3 too. The sample comprised naive CD8+ T cells sorted from blood. The origin of this receptor is a man aged 30 to 45 in good health. The chain combines TRBV29-1 with TRBJ2-2; a possible D gene is TRBD2 (5 bases). The CDR3 coding sequence is TGCAGCGTTGAACGGGAGAACACCGGGGAGCTGTTTTTT. Translation gives CSVERENTGELFF.